Listed below are T cell receptor beta chains from one sample, sequenced in a study of shared clonotypes between healthy human individuals. Clones were sequenced by immunoSEQ multiplex PCR, and TCRdb holds only the in-frame ones, with some missing. This sample carries around 1,000,000 clones, approximately 77% of them seen once, and the ten largest clones take 0.85% to 1%. What was sequenced was memory CD4+ T cells from PBMCs. Receptors originate from a man in his late teens or twenties in good health. Some clones in this sample may be carry-over from other donors' samples. CDR3s include the opening cysteine and the closing phenylalanine or tryptophan. D genes are given only for firm matches. Not every row has a clone size; where given, it reads once, few, many or a size class.

clone_size j_call d_call v_call cdr3_aa cdr3_nt
once TRBJ2-7 . TRBV2 CASSALRTYEQYF TGTGCCAGCAGTGCCTTGAGAACCTACGAGCAGTACTTC
. TRBJ1-3 . TRBV28 CASSWGSPGDTIYF TGTGCCAGCAGTTGGGGGTCCCCAGGGGACACCATATATTTT
. TRBJ2-1 TRBD2 TRBV28 CASSLLGSAGNEQFF TGTGCCAGCAGTTTACTGGGGTCAGCGGGGAATGAGCAGTTCTTC
few TRBJ2-3 . TRBV29-1 CSVATDTQYF TGCAGCGTGGCCACAGATACGCAGTATTTT
. TRBJ1-2 . TRBV7-9 CASSSLGRYGYTF TGTGCCAGCAGCTCTCTAGGAAGATACGGCTACACCTTC
. TRBJ1-5 . TRBV28 CASRSSNQPQHF TGTGCCAGCCGAAGTAGCAATCAGCCCCAGCATTTT
. TRBJ2-7 . TRBV5-6 CASSLDAGREQYF TGTGCCAGCAGCTTGGATGCGGGTCGCGAGCAGTACTTC
. TRBJ2-1 TRBD2 TRBV6-6 CASTLGGSPNEQFF TGTGCCAGCACCCTGGGGGGGTCCCCCAATGAGCAGTTCTTC
few TRBJ1-2 TRBD1 TRBV7-9 CASSSTGVYGYTF TGTGCCAGCAGCTCGACAGGGGTCTATGGCTACACCTTC
. TRBJ2-1 TRBD2 TRBV30 CAWSRIGRGSSNEQFF TGTGCCTGGAGCCGCATTGGCCGCGGGAGTTCCAATGAGCAGTTCTTC
. TRBJ1-5 TRBD1 TRBV19 CASNQGGGLNQPQHF TGTGCCAGTAATCAGGGAGGGGGCCTCAATCAGCCCCAGCATTTT
. TRBJ2-7 TRBD2 TRBV28 CASSPFGGTGLAGNYEQYF TGTGCCAGCAGCCCCTTCGGCGGAACCGGCCTAGCGGGGAATTACGAGCAGTACTTC
. TRBJ2-5 TRBD2 TRBV4-2 CASSQGRLAAETQYF TGTGCCAGCAGCCAAGGTCGGCTAGCGGCAGAGACCCAGTACTTC
. TRBJ2-5 TRBD2 TRBV14 CASSLLAGAFGTQYF TGTGCCAGCAGCCTACTAGCGGGGGCCTTCGGGACCCAGTACTTC
. TRBJ1-4 . TRBV5-1 CASSLERINEKLFF TGCGCCAGCAGCTTGGAACGGATTAATGAAAAACTGTTTTTT
. TRBJ1-1 . TRBV7-6 CASSLGVRGNTEAFF TGTGCCAGCAGCTTAGGAGTCAGGGGGAACACTGAAGCTTTCTTT
. TRBJ1-2 . TRBV19 CASSPRPEIYGYTF TGTGCCAGTAGTCCGCGGCCAGAGATCTATGGCTACACCTTC
. TRBJ2-7 TRBD2 TRBV11-2 CASSLGPPGGGLGEQYF TGTGCCAGCAGCTTGGGACCTCCGGGGGGAGGTTTAGGAGAGCAGTACTTC
. TRBJ2-7 . TRBV27 CASSSGFPYEQYF TGTGCCAGCAGTTCAGGGTTTCCCTACGAGCAGTACTTC
. TRBJ2-2 TRBD2 TRBV7-3 CASSLTAGVNTGELFF TGTGCCAGCAGCTTAACAGCGGGAGTGAACACCGGGGAGCTGTTTTTT
. TRBJ1-2 . TRBV19 CASGPRGYGYTF TGTGCCAGTGGCCCGCGGGGCTATGGCTACACCTTC
. TRBJ2-1 TRBD2 TRBV11-3 CASSSGLADYNEQFF TGTGCCAGCAGCTCGGGACTAGCGGACTACAATGAGCAGTTCTTC
. TRBJ2-7 . TRBV2 CASRAQTPYEQYF TGTGCCAGCAGGGCACAGACCCCCTACGAGCAGTACTTC
. TRBJ1-3 TRBD1 TRBV28 CASNYRGSGNTIYF TGTGCCAGCAACTACAGGGGCTCTGGAAACACCATATATTTT
. TRBJ2-1 TRBD2 TRBV7-3 CASSFRSGSADEQFF TGTGCCAGCAGCTTTAGAAGCGGGAGTGCGGATGAGCAGTTCTTC
. TRBJ2-1 . TRBV11-1 CASSFQRPALNEQFF TGTGCCAGCAGCTTCCAAAGGCCCGCCCTTAACGAGCAGTTCTTC
. TRBJ2-3 TRBD1 TRBV7-3 CASSLVGTGSDTQYF TGTGCCAGCAGCTTAGTCGGGACAGGGTCTGATACGCAGTATTTT
. TRBJ2-3 . TRBV6-6 CASSYSGTVSTDTQYF TGTGCCAGCAGTTACTCCGGGACGGTGAGCACAGATACGCAGTATTTT
. TRBJ2-2 TRBD1 TRBV7-7 CASSPDRGLTGELFF TGTGCCAGCAGCCCGGACAGGGGGCTCACCGGGGAGCTGTTTTTT
. TRBJ1-4 . TRBV28 CASSLWGLREKLFF TGTGCCAGCAGTTTATGGGGGCTACGAGAAAAACTGTTTTTT
. TRBJ1-4 . TRBV5-1 CASSFSGYFEEKLFF TGCGCCAGCAGCTTTTCAGGGTACTTTGAGGAAAAACTGTTTTTT
once TRBJ1-2 . TRBV5-1 CASSLGGSRMGGYTF TGCGCCAGCAGCTTGGGAGGCAGTAGAATGGGTGGCTACACCTTC
. TRBJ1-3 . TRBV9 CASSVEPGRAGNTIYF TGTGCCAGCAGCGTGGAGCCAGGGAGAGCTGGAAACACCATATATTTT
. TRBJ1-5 . TRBV18 CASSPLGTGSNQPQHF TGTGCCAGCTCACCTCTTGGGACCGGCAGCAATCAGCCCCAGCATTTT
. TRBJ1-1 . TRBV11-2 CASSLTTGNTEAFF TGTGCCAGCAGCTTGACGACGGGGAACACTGAAGCTTTCTTT
. TRBJ1-1 . TRBV11-3 CASSFSVNTEAFF TGTGCCAGCAGCTTTTCGGTGAACACTGAAGCTTTCTTT
. TRBJ2-2 TRBD2 TRBV2 CASSGLAGLTGELFF TGTGCCAGCAGTGGACTAGCGGGACTCACCGGGGAGCTGTTTTTT
. TRBJ1-5 . TRBV4-2 CASSQDSNQPQHF TGTGCCAGCAGCCAAGATAGCAATCAGCCCCAGCATTTT
. TRBJ2-5 . TRBV29-1 CSVEDRISSVRTQYF TGCAGCGTTGAAGACCGAATATCCTCTGTGAGGACCCAGTACTTC